The 4 T cell receptor beta chains in this list originate from one sample, sequenced in a study of blood T cell repertoires in COVID-19. Libraries were prepared by immunoSEQ multiplex PCR; TCRdb keeps only in-frame clonotypes and omits some of them. The sample lists approximately 150,000 clones, 84% occurring once. The material sequenced was peripheral blood. Every receptor here comes from a man in his sixties or seventies with acute or convalescent COVID-19.

This clone came up once. The V call is TRBV12-3 or TRBV12-4, the J call TRBJ2-1; no reliable D call. V was trimmed by 2 bases and J by 10 bases, leaving 12 bases between them. The CDR3 has 13 amino acids. CDR3 protein: CASSLLWAGEQFF. The DNA for the CDR3 is TGTGCCAGCAGTTTACTTTGGGCTGGGGAGCAGTTCTTC.

The V gene is TRBV4-1, the J gene TRBJ2-7, with 12 bases matching TRBD2. The CDR3 contains 16 residues. V gave up 2 bases and J gave up 3 bases; unmatched junction bases: 5. Germline CDR1 reads MGHRA; CDR2 reads YSYEKL. The CDR3 here is CASSQLLAGGLYEQYF. CDR3 DNA sequence: TGCGCCAGCAGCCAATTACTAGCGGGAGGTCTCTACGAGCAGTACTTC.

The gene calls are TRBV12-3 or TRBV12-4 and TRBJ2-7, with D possibly matching TRBD2 (6 bases). This CDR3 has 13 residues. V was pared by 3 bases and J by 5 bases, with 11 bases between. Here the CDR3 reads CASSLGRDHEQYF. CDR3 nucleotides: TGTGCCAGCAGTTTGGGGCGGGACCACGAGCAGTACTTC.

The chain employs TRBV13 and TRBJ2-3; 9 nucleotides agree with TRBD1. The CDR3 spans 15 residues. Germline V CDR1 and CDR2: PRHDT, FYEKMQ (reference sequence). V shed 0 bases and J 6 bases; nucleotides not matched to a gene: 4. CDR3 in amino acids: CASSLGGQGWDTQYF. For the CDR3, the DNA is TGTGCCAGCAGCTTAGGCGGACAGGGGTGGGATACGCAGTATTTT. Based on the CDR3 plus reference TRBV13 and TRBJ2-3, the full variable domain is AAGVIQSPRHLIKEKRETATLKCYPIPRHDTVYWYQQGPGQDPQFLISFYEKMQSDKGSIPDRFSAQQFSDYHSELNMSSLELGDSALYFCASSLGGQGWDTQYFGPGTRLTVL.